This T cell receptor (beta chain) came from a study of blood T cell repertoires in COVID-19. Across the study: From T cells, B-cell-depleted T cells, or PBMCs came the material, which was cDNA or gDNA.

Per the study methods: Nucleated cell counts were estimated from reference gene primer amplification. The table came from immunoSEQ multiplex PCR; TCRdb's copy has only in-frame clones and leaves some out. Clonal size and the V and J genes are those of that table, whereas D and trimming came from the DNA. Of approximately 70,000 clones in the sample, about 91% were seen once. Trimming removed 6 bases from V and 4 bases from J, with 12 bases in between. The CDR3 extends over 13 amino acids. The germline V gene encodes CDR1 MNHEY and CDR2 SVGAGI. The chain uses TRBV6-5 and TRBJ1-2; no reliable D call. This receptor was identified in a woman in her 70s with acute or convalescent COVID-19. Sequencing input: peripheral blood. The CDR3 spells CASSQSPIYGYTF. DNA of the CDR3: TGTGCCAGCAGCCAATCCCCCATCTATGGCTACACCTTC.